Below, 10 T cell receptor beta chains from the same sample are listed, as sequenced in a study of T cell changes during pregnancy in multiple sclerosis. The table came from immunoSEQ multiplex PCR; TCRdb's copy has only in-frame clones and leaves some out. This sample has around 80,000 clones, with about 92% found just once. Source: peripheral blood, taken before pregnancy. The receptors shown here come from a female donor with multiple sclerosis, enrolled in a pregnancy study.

CDR3 in amino acids: CSASRGSPLHF. The CDR3 DNA is TGCAGTGCTAGTAGGGGATCACCCCTCCACTTT. This chain uses TRBV20-1 with TRBJ1-6, with D perhaps TRBD1 (5 bases). The ends were cut back, 3 bases at V and 10 bases at J, with 7 bases in the middle. The CDR3 is 11 residues long. Germline loops: CDR1 DFQATT, CDR2 SNEGSKA (reference sequence).

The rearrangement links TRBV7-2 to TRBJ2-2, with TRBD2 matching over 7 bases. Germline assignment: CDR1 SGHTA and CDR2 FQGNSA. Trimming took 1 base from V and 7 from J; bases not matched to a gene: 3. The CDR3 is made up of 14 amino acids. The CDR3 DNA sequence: TGTGCCAGCAGCTTAGGGGGGGGGATCGGGGAGCTGTTTTTT. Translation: CASSLGGGIGELFF.

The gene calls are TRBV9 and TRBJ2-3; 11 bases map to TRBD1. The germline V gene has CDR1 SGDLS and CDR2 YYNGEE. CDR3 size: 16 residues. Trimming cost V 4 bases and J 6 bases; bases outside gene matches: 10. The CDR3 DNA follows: TGTGCCAGCAGCTTTCCCGGGACAGGGGGTGCTGATACGCAGTATTTT. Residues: CASSFPGTGGADTQYF.

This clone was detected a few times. Here the CDR3 DNA reads TGTGCCACCGACGGGGATCGGGGCAATCAGCCCCAGCATTTT. Protein sequence: CATDGDRGNQPQHF. The chain has TRBV15 and TRBJ1-5; D ambiguous. Per the germline V gene, CDR1 is LNHNV and CDR2 is YYDKDF (reference sequence). The CDR3 totals 14 residues. V lost 8 bases to trimming and J lost 2 bases, with 13 bases between them. Variable domain in full (rest from reference TRBV15 and TRBJ1-5): DAMVIQNPRYQVTQFGKPVTLSCSQTLNHNVMYWYQQKSSQAPKLLFHYYDKDFNNEADTPDNFQSRRPNTSFCFLDIRSPGLGDTAMYLCATDGDRGNQPQHFGDGTRLSIL.

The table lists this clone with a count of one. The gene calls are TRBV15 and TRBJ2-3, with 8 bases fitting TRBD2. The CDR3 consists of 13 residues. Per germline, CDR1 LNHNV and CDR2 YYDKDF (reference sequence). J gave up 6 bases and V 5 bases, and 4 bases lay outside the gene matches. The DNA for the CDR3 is TGTGCCACCAGCGCGGGGGGACGGGATACGCAGTATTTT. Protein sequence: CATSAGGRDTQYF. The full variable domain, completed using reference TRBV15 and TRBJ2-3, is DAMVIQNPRYQVTQFGKPVTLSCSQTLNHNVMYWYQQKSSQAPKLLFHYYDKDFNNEADTPDNFQSRRPNTSFCFLDIRSPGLGDTAMYLCATSAGGRDTQYFGPGTRLTVL.

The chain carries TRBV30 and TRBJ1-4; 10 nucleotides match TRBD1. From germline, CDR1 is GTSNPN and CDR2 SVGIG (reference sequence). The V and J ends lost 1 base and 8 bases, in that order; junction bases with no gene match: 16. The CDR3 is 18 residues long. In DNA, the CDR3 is TGTGCCTGGAGTGGTGTTGGGACAGGGGAGCTTCGGGAGGAAAAACTGTTTTTT. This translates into CAWSGVGTGELREEKLFF.

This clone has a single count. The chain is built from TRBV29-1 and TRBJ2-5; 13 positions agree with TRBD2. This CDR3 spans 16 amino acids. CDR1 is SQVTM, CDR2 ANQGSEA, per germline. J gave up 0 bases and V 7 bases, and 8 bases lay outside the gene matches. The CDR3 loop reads CSGWTSGGPDQETQYF. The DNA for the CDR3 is TGCAGCGGCTGGACTAGCGGGGGACCAGACCAAGAGACCCAGTACTTC.

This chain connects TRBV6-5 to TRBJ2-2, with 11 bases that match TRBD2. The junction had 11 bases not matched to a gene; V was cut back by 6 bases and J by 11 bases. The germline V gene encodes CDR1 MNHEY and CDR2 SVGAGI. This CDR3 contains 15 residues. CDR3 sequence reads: CASRDSGGADGELFF. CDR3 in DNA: TGTGCCAGCAGAGATAGCGGGGGGGCCGACGGTGAGCTGTTTTTT.

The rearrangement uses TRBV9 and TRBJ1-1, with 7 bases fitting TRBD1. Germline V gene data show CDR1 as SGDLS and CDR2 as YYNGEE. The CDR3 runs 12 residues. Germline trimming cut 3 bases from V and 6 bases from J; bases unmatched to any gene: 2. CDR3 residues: CASSAGGAEAFF. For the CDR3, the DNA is TGTGCCAGCAGCGCAGGGGGTGCTGAAGCTTTCTTT.

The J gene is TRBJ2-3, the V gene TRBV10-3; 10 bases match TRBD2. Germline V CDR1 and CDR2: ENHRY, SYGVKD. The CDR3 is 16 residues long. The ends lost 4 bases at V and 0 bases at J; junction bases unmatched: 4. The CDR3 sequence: CAISGPSGGSTDTQYF. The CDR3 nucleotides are TGTGCCATCAGTGGCCCTAGCGGGGGAAGCACAGATACGCAGTATTTT.